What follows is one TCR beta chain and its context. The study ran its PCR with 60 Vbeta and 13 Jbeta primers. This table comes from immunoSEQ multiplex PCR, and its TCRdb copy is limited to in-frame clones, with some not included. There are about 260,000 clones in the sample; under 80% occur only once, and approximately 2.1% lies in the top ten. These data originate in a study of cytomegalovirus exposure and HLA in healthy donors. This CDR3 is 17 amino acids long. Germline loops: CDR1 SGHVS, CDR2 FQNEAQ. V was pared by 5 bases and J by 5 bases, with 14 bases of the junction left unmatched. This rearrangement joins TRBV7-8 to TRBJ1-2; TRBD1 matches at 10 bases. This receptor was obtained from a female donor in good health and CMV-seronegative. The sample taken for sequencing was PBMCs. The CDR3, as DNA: TGTGCCAGCAGCCCCGAGGACAGGGGGATTGGGAGGTATGGCTACACCTTC. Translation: CASSPEDRGIGRYGYTF.